A single sample is the source of the 12 T cell receptor beta chains below, sequenced in a study of blood T cell repertoires in COVID-19. Assay: immunoSEQ multiplex PCR; the TCRdb copy retains only in-frame clones and omits some. The data hold 250,000 to 300,000 clones, with more than 75% observed a single time. Sequences were obtained from PBMCs or T cells enriched from blood (not recorded which). The receptors stem from a man aged 18-30 years who had recovered from COVID-19.

V is TRBV4-1 and J is TRBJ1-5, with no clear D. This CDR3 contains 15 residues. In germline, CDR1 is MGHRA, CDR2 YSYEKL. V lost 0 bases, J lost 6 bases, and 12 bases lay in between. DNA of the CDR3: TGCGCCAGCAGCCAAGATCGAGGTTACGGTCAGCCCCAGCATTTT. Amino acid sequence: CASSQDRGYGQPQHF.

The J gene is TRBJ2-1, the V gene TRBV11-3; 13 bases align to TRBD2. Looked up from germline, CDR1 is SGHNT and CDR2 is YENEEA. The J segment lost 7 bases and the V segment lost 5 bases, leaving 8 bases of the junction unmatched. This CDR3 is built from 16 residues. CDR3 in DNA: TGTGCCAGCAGCCAAACCGGGACTAGCGGGACTAATGAGCAGTTCTTC. As protein: CASSQTGTSGTNEQFF.

CDR3: CASSIVRDYNEQFF. CDR3 nucleotides: TGTGCCAGTAGTATCGTCAGGGACTACAATGAGCAGTTCTTC. The gene calls are TRBV19 and TRBJ2-1, with TRBD1 as a possible D gene (5 bases). The CDR3 runs to 14 residues. CDR1 is LNHDA, CDR2 SQIVND, per germline (reference sequence). The V gene lost 3 bases and the J gene lost 3 bases, with 9 bases spanning the gap.

This clone was picked up one time. The sample carries other DNA sequences with the same CDR3. The genes are TRBV7-2 and TRBJ2-7, with TRBD2 matching 9 bases. The CDR3 sequence is 14 residues long. Germline trimming cut 2 bases from V and 4 bases from J; bases unmatched to any gene: 3. CDR1 is SGHTA and CDR2 is FQGNSA in the germline V gene. This chain's CDR3 is CASSLLAGSYEQYF. The CDR3 DNA sequence: TGTGCCAGCAGCTTACTAGCGGGGAGTTACGAGCAGTACTTC.

This rearrangement joins TRBV4-1 to TRBJ2-7; no clear D gene. CDR1 and CDR2 (germline): MGHRA, YSYEKL. The V end was cut by 0 bases, the J end by 4 bases, with 22 bases between. The CDR3 has 18 amino acids. CDR3: CASSQETPPSQVPYEQYF. CDR3 sequence (DNA): TGCGCCAGCAGCCAAGAGACCCCCCCCTCGCAGGTACCGTACGAGCAGTACTTC.

The V call is TRBV30, the J call TRBJ2-4; D gene uncertain. The CDR3 loop spans 13 amino acids. The germline V and J ends were trimmed by 2 bases and 6 bases, with 11 bases remaining between them. Germline CDR1 is GTSNPN and CDR2 is SVGIG (reference sequence). The CDR3 sequence is CAWSTLALNIQYF. The CDR3 DNA reads TGTGCCTGGAGTACATTAGCTTTAAACATTCAGTACTTC.

V gene TRBV28 combines with J gene TRBJ2-5; 7 bases agree with TRBD1. V lost 5 bases to trimming and J lost 5 bases; unmatched junction nucleotides: 5. From germline, CDR1 is MDHEN and CDR2 SYDVKM. This CDR3 is built from 13 residues. CDR3 sequence (DNA): TGTGCCAGCAGTCGAGGGGGCGGTGAGACCCAGTACTTC. This translates into CASSRGGGETQYF.

J is TRBJ2-7 and V is TRBV3-1 (or the pseudogene TRBV3-2), with D unclear. CDR1 is LGHDT, CDR2 YNNKEL, per germline (reference sequence). This CDR3 contains 13 residues. V dropped 3 bases and J dropped 7 bases, with 13 bases sitting between them. The CDR3 protein is CASSHGSPREQYF. The DNA for the CDR3 is TGTGCCAGCAGCCATGGTAGCCCACGGGAGCAGTACTTC.

This chain uses TRBV6-1 with TRBJ2-1; no firm D call. Germline V gene lookup returns CDR1 MNHNS and CDR2 SASEGT. V was cut by 0 bases and J by 3 bases, with 9 bases left in between. The CDR3 runs 15 residues. The CDR3 here is CASSEAGAYYNEQFF. The CDR3 DNA follows: TGTGCCAGCAGTGAAGCGGGCGCATACTACAATGAGCAGTTCTTC.

V is TRBV30 and J is TRBJ1-5; D not resolved. The CDR3 spans 13 residues. The germline V gene has CDR1 GTSNPN and CDR2 SVGIG (reference sequence). V gave up 1 base and J gave up 3 bases, with 7 bases separating them. The CDR3 DNA follows: TGTGCCTGGAGTGGCCAGGACAATCAGCCCCAGCATTTT. It specifies CAWSGQDNQPQHF.

The rearrangement uses TRBV11-2 and TRBJ2-1; D unresolved. V shed 5 bases and J shed 8 bases, with 19 bases lying between them. Germline CDR1 is SGHAT and CDR2 is FQNNGV. This CDR3 is built from 15 residues. Written as DNA, the CDR3 is TGTGCCAGCAGCCCCCCGGCAGGTAGAAGAGATGAGCAGTTCTTC. As protein: CASSPPAGRRDEQFF.

This clone was recorded only once. The chain links TRBV5-4 to TRBJ1-1; the match to TRBD1 covers 11 bases. CDR1 SGHNT and CDR2 YYREEE come from the germline V gene (reference sequence). The ends lost 3 bases at V and 5 bases at J; junction bases unmatched: 6. This CDR3 is 15 amino acids long. In DNA, the CDR3 is TGTGCCAGCAGCTCAAGGACAGGGGGCGCGACTGAAGCTTTCTTT. Translating gives CASSSRTGGATEAFF.